The 19 T cell receptor beta chains in this list originate from one sample, sequenced in a study of beta chain features in type 1 diabetes. General study points: Shorter TCRB CDR3s, moderately but significantly so, marked every one of the four CD4+ subsets in Type 1 diabetes patients.

The sequenced template was cDNA made from the entire isolated RNA. This table comes from immunoSEQ multiplex PCR, and its TCRdb copy is limited to in-frame clones, with some not included. This sample has around 100,000 clones, with about 26% found just once. For these receptors, no antigen is known. Sequenced sample: central memory CD4+ T cells from blood. These receptors all come from a woman between 18 and 29 years old with type 1 diabetes.

The chain has TRBV11-2 and TRBJ2-5, with 9 positions matching TRBD1. Germline V gene lookup returns CDR1 SGHAT and CDR2 FQNNGV. The J segment lost 2 bases and the V segment lost 7 bases, leaving 2 bases of the junction unmatched. This CDR3 is 13 amino acids long. For the CDR3, the DNA is TGTGCCAGCATGGGACAGGGTCAAGAGACCCAGTACTTC. Protein sequence: CASMGQGQETQYF.

The rearrangement joins TRBV5-1 to TRBJ2-5, with D possibly TRBD1 on 6 matching bases. Germline lookup yields CDR1 SGHRS and CDR2 YFSETQ. Trimming pared 7 bases from V and 1 base from J, leaving 11 bases between. The CDR3 consists of 13 residues. DNA of the CDR3: TGCGCCAGCCGAACAGGGTCCCAAGAGACCCAGTACTTC. Amino acids: CASRTGSQETQYF.

CDR3 nucleotide sequence: TGTGCCAGCACCCGACTTGGCGCGAGCGGGGAGACCCAGTACTTC. It encodes CASTRLGASGETQYF. The genes are TRBV5-4 and TRBJ2-5; perhaps TRBD2 as D (6 bases). The CDR3 is made up of 15 amino acids. With 6 bases removed from V and 5 bases from J, the gap between germline ends came to 20 bases. Germline lookup yields CDR1 SGHNT and CDR2 YYREEE (reference sequence). The full variable domain, completed using reference TRBV5-4 and TRBJ2-5, is ETGVTQSPTHLIKTRGQQVTLRCSSQSGHNTVSWYQQALGQGPQFIFQYYREEENGRGNFPPRFSGLQFPNYSSELNVNALELDDSALYLCASTRLGASGETQYFGPGTRLLVL.

This clone has only a few counts. The chain links TRBV2 to TRBJ2-7; 7 nucleotides line up with TRBD2. J was trimmed by 7 bases and V by 4 bases; bases with no gene match: 7. This CDR3 is built from 13 residues. Germline lookup yields CDR1 SNHLY and CDR2 FYNNEI. CDR3: CASSVGGSREQYF. The CDR3 bases are TGTGCCAGCAGTGTGGGAGGGAGTCGGGAGCAGTACTTC.

This clone appeared once. The rearrangement uses TRBV18 and TRBJ2-1; unclear D gene. The CDR3 covers 14 residues. The V gene's germline CDR1 is KGHSH and CDR2 LQKENI. V was shortened by 9 bases and J by 5 bases, with 17 bases between the two germline ends. Here the CDR3 DNA reads TGTGCCAGTCTTAAGTCCTCCCCGGACAATGAGCAGTTCTTC. It yields the protein CASLKSSPDNEQFF.

The V gene is TRBV18, the J gene TRBJ2-5; TRBD1 aligns across 7 bases. Germline values: CDR1 KGHSH, CDR2 LQKENI. CDR3 size: 14 residues. Unmatched junction bases numbered 6, after V lost 5 bases and J lost 3 bases. The CDR3: CASSSGTEKETQYF. The CDR3 coding sequence is TGTGCCAGCTCATCGGGGACAGAAAAAGAGACCCAGTACTTC.

This clone was seen once. This rearrangement joins TRBV6-1 to TRBJ2-7; 7 positions agree with TRBD1. There are 16 residues in the CDR3. Germline CDR1 and CDR2: MNHNS and SASEGT. V lost 4 bases and J lost 2; bases outside the gene matches: 11. CDR3 coding DNA: TGTGCCAGCAGTGGACAGGGACCGACTACCCCCTACGAGCAGTACTTC. It codes for CASSGQGPTTPYEQYF.

Turning to this clone: An end of the junction does not agree with germline; a read error may underlie this. The V call is TRBV30, the J call TRBJ1-2; 9 nucleotides line up with TRBD1. CDR1 is GTSNPN and CDR2 is SVGIG in the germline V gene (reference sequence). The CDR3 spans 13 residues. As DNA, the CDR3 is TGTGCCGGGAGGGACAGGGCGAACTATGGCTACACCTTC. Protein product: CAGRDRANYGYTF.

This rearrangement joins TRBV7-9 to TRBJ1-1; 7 bases agree with TRBD1. In germline, CDR1 is SEHNR, CDR2 FQNEAQ (reference sequence). The CDR3 totals 12 residues. J gave up 8 bases and V 5 bases, and 5 bases lay outside the gene matches. CDR3 in amino acids: CASSQWDREAFF. CDR3 nucleotide sequence: TGTGCCAGCAGCCAATGGGACAGAGAAGCTTTCTTT.

The chain recombines TRBV27 with TRBJ1-5, with D possibly being TRBD1 (6 bases). The CDR3 runs 17 residues. Germline V gene sequence: CDR1 MNHEY, CDR2 SMNVEV (reference sequence). V lost 5 bases to trimming and J lost 5 bases, with 22 bases between them. The DNA of the CDR3 is TGTGCCAGCAGTCCCTCCTCCGGGACAAGACCCGATCAGCCCCAGCATTTT. It specifies CASSPSSGTRPDQPQHF.

J is TRBJ1-4 and V is TRBV28; D gene uncertain. V was clipped by 2 bases and J by 7 bases, with 5 bases between them. This CDR3 is 12 amino acids long. Looked up from germline, CDR1 is MDHEN and CDR2 is SYDVKM. CDR3 in amino acids: CASSLVGEKLFF. The CDR3 DNA reads as TGTGCCAGCAGTTTAGTCGGTGAAAAACTGTTTTTT.

The rearrangement uses TRBV29-1 and TRBJ2-1; possible D gene TRBD2, 7 bases. Looked up from germline, CDR1 is SQVTM and CDR2 is ANQGSEA. CDR3 length equals 13 residues. The CDR3, as DNA: TGCAGTCTAAGGGGGGGCTGGGGGAATGAGCAGTTCTTC. It codes for CSLRGGWGNEQFF.

This clone was picked up a small number of times. The V gene is TRBV9, the J gene TRBJ2-2; TRBD1 aligns across 8 bases. The V gene's germline CDR1 is SGDLS and CDR2 YYNGEE. Losses at the gene ends were 4 bases for V and 3 bases for J; bases not matched to a gene: 5. CDR3 length: 15 amino acids. The CDR3 region is CASSPTGGYTGELFF. The CDR3 DNA is TGTGCCAGCAGCCCTACAGGGGGGTACACCGGGGAGCTGTTTTTT.

The table lists this clone with a few counts. This chain joins TRBV18 and TRBJ2-1, with D perhaps TRBD2 (7 bases). Trimming cost V 3 bases and J 5 bases, with 14 bases left between them. CDR1 is KGHSH and CDR2 is LQKENI in the germline V gene. This CDR3 contains 15 residues. The CDR3 is CASSPGRGGNNEQFF. The CDR3 DNA reads as TGTGCCAGCTCACCGGGCAGGGGAGGGAACAATGAGCAGTTCTTC.

This chain joins TRBV12-2 and TRBJ2-7; the D call TRBD2 from the table was never checked on the DNA. TRBV12-2 is a listed pseudogene. The CDR3 is made up of 14 amino acids. CDR3 nucleotides: TGTGCAAGTCGCTTACGAGAGGGGGGGAACGAGCAGTACGTC. Protein product: CASRLREGGNEQYV.

The rearrangement joins TRBV10-3 to TRBJ1-1; a possible D gene is TRBD1 (6 bases). Germline CDR1 reads ENHRY; CDR2 reads SYGVKD. V lost 2 bases, J lost 3 bases, and 13 bases lay in between. The CDR3 extends over 15 amino acids. CDR3 DNA sequence: TGTGCCATCAGTGAGATGGACAGTAAGGACACTGAAGCTTTCTTT. It yields the protein CAISEMDSKDTEAFF.

This clone was observed a few times. V and J are TRBV5-1 and TRBJ1-3; D might be TRBD1 (5 bases). The CDR3 runs 16 residues. Trimming shortened V by 4 bases and J by 0 bases, and 14 bases separated the two germline ends. The germline V gene has CDR1 SGHRS and CDR2 YFSETQ. This CDR3 is CASSEPDRSSGNTIYF. In DNA form, the CDR3 reads TGCGCCAGCAGCGAGCCTGACAGAAGCTCTGGAAACACCATATATTTT.

V and J are TRBV10-1 and TRBJ1-1; D possibly corresponds to TRBD1 (5 bases). Trimming stripped 8 bases from V and 4 bases from J, with 14 bases between. The CDR3 length is 13 residues. Germline CDR1 WNHNN, CDR2 SYGVQD (reference sequence). CDR3 coding DNA: TGCGCCAGCGGCAAAGGCGGGGGCACTGAAGCTTTCTTT. Amino acids: CASGKGGGTEAFF.

This clone appeared a few times. The J gene is TRBJ2-5, the V gene TRBV6-6; TRBD2 matches at 10 bases. Germline V CDR1 and CDR2: MNHNY, SVGAGI (reference sequence). Trimming removed 2 bases from V and 7 bases from J; junction bases left unmatched: 7. This CDR3 comprises 15 residues. CDR3 region: CASSYPSAGGPTQYF. The CDR3 bases are TGTGCCAGCAGTTACCCCTCAGCGGGAGGGCCGACCCAGTACTTC.